The clone carrying this T cell receptor beta chain was recorded only once. Its antigen is still unknown. One end of the junction does not line up with germline, which may come from a read error. This specimen comes from a study of tumor and adjacent non-tumor tissue in lung cancer. Whole-study context: The cohort had 12 to 13 adenocarcinoma, a couple of squamous cell and 1 small cell patients. Patients were aged roughly 30 to 76, fewer than twelve men and about five women, stage I to III.

Three rounds of nested PCR, following a modified ARM-PCR protocol, produced the TCRbeta library. Using its own MiXCR run on the multiplex PCR reads, TCRdb lists one record per CDR3 protein. Among about 70,000 distinct CDR3 sequences listed, around 73% were seen once. RNA was extracted from bulk tissue without any cell sorting. Germline CDR1 is SGHRS and CDR2 is YFSETQ. This CDR3 spans 12 amino acids. General study results and limits: TCR diversity was significantly greater in tumor than normal lung tissue. Tumor repertoires had a smaller top 100 clone share than normal lung.

The rearrangement links TRBV5-1 to TRBJ1-1; a weak D match, TRBD1 (6 bases). Specimen: lung tumor tissue. The TCR originated in a man between 60 and 70 years old with non-small cell lung cancer. The CDR3 region is CASSFQDSEVFF. The CDR3 DNA reads as TGCGCCAGCAGCTTTCAGGACAGTGAAGTTTTCTTT.